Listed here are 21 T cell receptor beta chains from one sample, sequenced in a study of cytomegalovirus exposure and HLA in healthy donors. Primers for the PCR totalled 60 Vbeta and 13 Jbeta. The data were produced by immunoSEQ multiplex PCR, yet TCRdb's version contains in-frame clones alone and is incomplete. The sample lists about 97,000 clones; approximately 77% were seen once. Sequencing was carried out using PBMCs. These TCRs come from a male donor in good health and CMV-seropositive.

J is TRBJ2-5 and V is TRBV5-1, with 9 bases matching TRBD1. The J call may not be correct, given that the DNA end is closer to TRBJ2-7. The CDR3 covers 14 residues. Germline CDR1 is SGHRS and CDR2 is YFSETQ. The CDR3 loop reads CASSRDRADYEQYF. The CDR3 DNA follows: TGCGCCAGCAGCCGGGACAGGGCAGACTACGAGCAGTACTTC.

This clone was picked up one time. This CDR3 reads CASSRISGLPNEKLFF. The CDR3 DNA reads TGCGCCAGCAGCCGCATTTCAGGGCTACCTAATGAAAAACTGTTTTTT. V and J are TRBV4-1 and TRBJ1-4; a weak D match, TRBD1 (5 bases). V gave up 4 bases and J gave up 3 bases, with 15 bases separating them. The germline V gene encodes CDR1 MGHRA and CDR2 YSYEKL. The CDR3 is 16 residues long.

CDR3 residues: CASSSGLAGVTDTQYF. CDR3 sequence (DNA): TGTGCCAGCAGCTCCGGCCTAGCGGGAGTTACAGATACGCAGTATTTT. The genes are TRBV13 and TRBJ2-3; 10 bases are shared with TRBD2. Germline V gene lookup returns CDR1 PRHDT and CDR2 FYEKMQ (reference sequence). The CDR3 is made up of 16 amino acids. J was trimmed by 3 bases and V by 4 bases; bases with no gene match: 7.

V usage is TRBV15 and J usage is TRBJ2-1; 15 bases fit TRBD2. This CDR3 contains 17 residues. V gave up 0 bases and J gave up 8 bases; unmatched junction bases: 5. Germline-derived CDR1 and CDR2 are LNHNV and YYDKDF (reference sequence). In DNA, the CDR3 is TGTGCCACCAGCAGAGAAAGCCGGACTAGCGGGAGGGATGAGCAGTTCTTC. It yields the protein CATSRESRTSGRDEQFF.

The CDR3 is CASSEDRGPSPLHF. As DNA, the CDR3 is TGTGCCAGCAGTGAGGACAGGGGGCCTTCACCCCTCCACTTT. The genes are TRBV6-1 and TRBJ1-6; 11 bases line up with TRBD1. The V gene's germline CDR1 is MNHNS and CDR2 SASEGT. Trimming cost V 3 bases and J 9 bases; bases outside gene matches: 1. The CDR3 consists of 14 residues.

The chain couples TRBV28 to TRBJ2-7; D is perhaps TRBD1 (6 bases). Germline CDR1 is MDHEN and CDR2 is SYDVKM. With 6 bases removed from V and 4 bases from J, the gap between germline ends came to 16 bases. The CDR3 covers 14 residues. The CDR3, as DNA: TGTGCCAGCAGGCCTCAGACAGGTGCTTACGAGCAGTACTTC. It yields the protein CASRPQTGAYEQYF.

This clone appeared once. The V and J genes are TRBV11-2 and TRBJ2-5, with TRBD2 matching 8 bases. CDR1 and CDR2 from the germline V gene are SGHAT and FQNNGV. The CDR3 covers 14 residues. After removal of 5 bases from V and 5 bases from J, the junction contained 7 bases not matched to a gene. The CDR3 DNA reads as TGTGCCAGCAGCCGCCGGGGGGGGTTGGAGACCCAGTACTTC. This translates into CASSRRGGLETQYF.

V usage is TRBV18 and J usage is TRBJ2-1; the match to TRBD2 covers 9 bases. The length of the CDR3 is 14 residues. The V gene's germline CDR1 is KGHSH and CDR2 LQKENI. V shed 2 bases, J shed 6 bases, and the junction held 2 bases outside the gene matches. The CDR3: CASSPSGRTNEQFF. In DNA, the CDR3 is TGTGCCAGCTCACCAAGCGGGAGGACCAATGAGCAGTTCTTC.

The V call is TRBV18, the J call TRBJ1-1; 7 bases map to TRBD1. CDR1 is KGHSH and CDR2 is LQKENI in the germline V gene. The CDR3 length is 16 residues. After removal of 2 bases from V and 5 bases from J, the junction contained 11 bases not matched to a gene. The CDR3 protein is CASSPNSRGTGTEAFF. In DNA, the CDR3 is TGTGCCAGCTCACCAAATTCCAGGGGGACGGGGACTGAAGCTTTCTTT. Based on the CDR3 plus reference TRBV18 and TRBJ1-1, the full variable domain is NAGVMQNPRHLVRRRGQEARLRCSPMKGHSHVYWYRQLPEEGLKFMVYLQKENIIDESGMPKERFSAEFPKEGPSILRIQQVVRGDSAAYFCASSPNSRGTGTEAFFGQGTRLTVV.

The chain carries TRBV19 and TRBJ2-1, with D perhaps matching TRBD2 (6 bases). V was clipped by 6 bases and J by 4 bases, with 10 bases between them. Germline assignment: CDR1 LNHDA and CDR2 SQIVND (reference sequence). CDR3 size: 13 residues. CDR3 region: CASSPREYNEQFF. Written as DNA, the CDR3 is TGTGCCAGTAGCCCCCGGGAGTACAATGAGCAGTTCTTC.

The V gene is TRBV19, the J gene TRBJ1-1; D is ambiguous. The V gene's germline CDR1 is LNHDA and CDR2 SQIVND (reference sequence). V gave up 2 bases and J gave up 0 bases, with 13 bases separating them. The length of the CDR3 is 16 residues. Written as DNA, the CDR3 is TGTGCCAGTAGTATAAGGAAGACAAGTGTGAACACTGAAGCTTTCTTT. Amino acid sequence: CASSIRKTSVNTEAFF. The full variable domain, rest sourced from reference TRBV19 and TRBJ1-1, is DGGITQSPKYLFRKEGQNVTLSCEQNLNHDAMYWYRQDPGQGLRLIYYSQIVNDFQKGDIAEGYSVSREKKESFPLTVTSAQKNPTAFYLCASSIRKTSVNTEAFFGQGTRLTVV.

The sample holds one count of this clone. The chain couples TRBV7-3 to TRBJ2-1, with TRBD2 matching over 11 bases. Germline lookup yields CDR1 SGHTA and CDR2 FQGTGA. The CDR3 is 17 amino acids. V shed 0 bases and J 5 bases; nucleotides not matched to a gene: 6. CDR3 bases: TGTGCCAGCAGCTTAACTAGCGGGAGGGGAACCAACAATGAGCAGTTCTTC. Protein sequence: CASSLTSGRGTNNEQFF.

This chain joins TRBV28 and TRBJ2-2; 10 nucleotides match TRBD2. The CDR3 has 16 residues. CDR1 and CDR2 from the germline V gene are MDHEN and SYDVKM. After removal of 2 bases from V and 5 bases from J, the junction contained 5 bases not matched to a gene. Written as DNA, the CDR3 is TGTGCCAGCAGTTTACTAGCGGGAGACGGAACCGGGGAGCTGTTTTTT. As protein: CASSLLAGDGTGELFF.

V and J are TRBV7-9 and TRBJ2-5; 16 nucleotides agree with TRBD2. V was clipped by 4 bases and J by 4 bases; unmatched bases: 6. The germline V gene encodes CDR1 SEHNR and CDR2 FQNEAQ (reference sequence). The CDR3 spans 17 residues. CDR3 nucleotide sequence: TGTGCCAGCAGCTCGGGACTAGCGGGAGGGGTACTAGAGACCCAGTACTTC. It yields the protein CASSSGLAGGVLETQYF. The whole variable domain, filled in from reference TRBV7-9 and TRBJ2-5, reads DTGVSQNPRHKITKRGQNVTFRCDPISEHNRLYWYRQTLGQGPEFLTYFQNEAQLEKSRLLSDRFSAERPKGSFSTLEIQRTEQGDSAMYLCASSSGLAGGVLETQYFGPGTRLLVL.

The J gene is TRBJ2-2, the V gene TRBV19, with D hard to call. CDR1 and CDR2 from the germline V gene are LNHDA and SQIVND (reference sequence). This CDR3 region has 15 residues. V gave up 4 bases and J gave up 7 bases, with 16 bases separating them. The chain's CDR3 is CASSKAPLRGGELFF. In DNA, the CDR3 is TGTGCCAGTAGTAAGGCTCCTCTACGCGGCGGGGAGCTGTTTTTT.

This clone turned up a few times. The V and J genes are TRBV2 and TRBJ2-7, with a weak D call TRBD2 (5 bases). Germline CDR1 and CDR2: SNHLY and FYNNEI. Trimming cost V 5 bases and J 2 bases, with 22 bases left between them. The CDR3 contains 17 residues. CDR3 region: CASSSPVVAGITYEQYF. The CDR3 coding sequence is TGTGCCAGCAGTAGTCCTGTCGTGGCGGGTATAACCTACGAGCAGTACTTC.

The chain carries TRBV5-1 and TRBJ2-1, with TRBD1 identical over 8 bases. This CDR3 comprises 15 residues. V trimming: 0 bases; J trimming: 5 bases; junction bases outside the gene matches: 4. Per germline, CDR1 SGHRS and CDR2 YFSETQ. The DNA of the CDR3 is TGCGCCAGCAGCTTGGGTGGACAGGGAAACAATGAGCAGTTCTTC. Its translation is CASSLGGQGNNEQFF.

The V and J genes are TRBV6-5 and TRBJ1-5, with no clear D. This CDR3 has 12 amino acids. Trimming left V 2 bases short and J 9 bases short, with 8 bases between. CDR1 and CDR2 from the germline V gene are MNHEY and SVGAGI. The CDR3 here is CASSYVAMPQHF. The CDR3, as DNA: TGTGCCAGCAGTTACGTGGCAATGCCCCAGCATTTT.

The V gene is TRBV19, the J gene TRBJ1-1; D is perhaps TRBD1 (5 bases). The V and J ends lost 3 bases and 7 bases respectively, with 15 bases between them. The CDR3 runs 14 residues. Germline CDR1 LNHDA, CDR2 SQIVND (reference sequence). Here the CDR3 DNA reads TGTGCCAGTAGTATCAAGTGGCAGGGTGATGAAGCTTTCTTT. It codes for CASSIKWQGDEAFF.

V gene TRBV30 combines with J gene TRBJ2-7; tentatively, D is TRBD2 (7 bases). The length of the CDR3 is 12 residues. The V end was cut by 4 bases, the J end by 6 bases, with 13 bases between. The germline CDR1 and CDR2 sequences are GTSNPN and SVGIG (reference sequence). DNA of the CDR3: TGTGCCTGGACCAAGGGGGGGGGCGAGCAGTACTTC. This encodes CAWTKGGGEQYF.

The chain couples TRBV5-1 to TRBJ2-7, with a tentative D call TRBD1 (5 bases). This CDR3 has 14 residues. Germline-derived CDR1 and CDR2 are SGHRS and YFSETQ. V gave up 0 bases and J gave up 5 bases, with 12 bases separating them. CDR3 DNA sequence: TGCGCCAGCAGCTTGGACAGGATTTTCGACGAGCAGTACTTC. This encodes CASSLDRIFDEQYF.